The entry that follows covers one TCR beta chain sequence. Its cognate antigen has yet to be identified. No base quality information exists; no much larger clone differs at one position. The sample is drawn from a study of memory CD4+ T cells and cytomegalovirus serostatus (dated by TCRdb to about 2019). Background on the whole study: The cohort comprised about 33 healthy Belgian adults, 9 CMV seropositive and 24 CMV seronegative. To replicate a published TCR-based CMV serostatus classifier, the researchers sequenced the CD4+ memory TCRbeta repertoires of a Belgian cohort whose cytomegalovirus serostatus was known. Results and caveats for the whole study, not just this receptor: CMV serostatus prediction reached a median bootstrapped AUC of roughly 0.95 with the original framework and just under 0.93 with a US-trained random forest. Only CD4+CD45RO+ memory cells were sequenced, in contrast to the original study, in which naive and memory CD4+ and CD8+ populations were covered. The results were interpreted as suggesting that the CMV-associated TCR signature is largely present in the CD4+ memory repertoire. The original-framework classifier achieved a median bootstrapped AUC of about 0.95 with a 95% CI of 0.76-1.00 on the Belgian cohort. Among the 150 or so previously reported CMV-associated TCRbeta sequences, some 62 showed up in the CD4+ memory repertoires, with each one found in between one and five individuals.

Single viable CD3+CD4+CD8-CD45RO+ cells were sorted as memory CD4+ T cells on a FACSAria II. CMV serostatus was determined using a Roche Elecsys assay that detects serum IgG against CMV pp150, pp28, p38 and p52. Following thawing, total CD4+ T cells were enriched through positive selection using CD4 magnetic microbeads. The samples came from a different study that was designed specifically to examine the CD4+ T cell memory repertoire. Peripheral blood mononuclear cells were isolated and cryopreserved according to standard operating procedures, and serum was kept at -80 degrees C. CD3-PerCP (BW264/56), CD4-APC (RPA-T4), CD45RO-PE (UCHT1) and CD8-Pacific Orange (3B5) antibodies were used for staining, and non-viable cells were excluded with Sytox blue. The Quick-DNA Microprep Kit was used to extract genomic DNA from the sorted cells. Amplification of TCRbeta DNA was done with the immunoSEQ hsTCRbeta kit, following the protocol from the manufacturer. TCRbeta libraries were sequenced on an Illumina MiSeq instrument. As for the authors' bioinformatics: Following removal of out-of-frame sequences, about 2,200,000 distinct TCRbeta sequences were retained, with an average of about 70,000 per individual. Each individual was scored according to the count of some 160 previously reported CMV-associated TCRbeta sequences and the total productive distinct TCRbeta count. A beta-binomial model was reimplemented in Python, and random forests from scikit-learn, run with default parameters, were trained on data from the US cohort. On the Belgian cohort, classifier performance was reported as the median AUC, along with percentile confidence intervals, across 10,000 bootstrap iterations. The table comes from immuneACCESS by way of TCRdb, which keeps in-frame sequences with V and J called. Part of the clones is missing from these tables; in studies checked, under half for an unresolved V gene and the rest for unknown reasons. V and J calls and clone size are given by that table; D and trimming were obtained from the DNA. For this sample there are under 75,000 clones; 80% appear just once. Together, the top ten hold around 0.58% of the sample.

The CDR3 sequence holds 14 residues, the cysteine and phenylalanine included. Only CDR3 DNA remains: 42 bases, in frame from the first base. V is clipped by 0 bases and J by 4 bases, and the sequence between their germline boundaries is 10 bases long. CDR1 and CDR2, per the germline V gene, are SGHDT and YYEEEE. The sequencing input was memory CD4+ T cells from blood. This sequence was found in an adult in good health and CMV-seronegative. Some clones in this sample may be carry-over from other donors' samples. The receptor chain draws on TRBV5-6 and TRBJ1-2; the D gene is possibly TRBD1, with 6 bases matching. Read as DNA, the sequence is TGTGCCAGCAGCTTGGCCGGGGGCTCCTATGGCTACACCTTC. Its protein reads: CASSLAGGSYGYTF.